A single sample gave rise to the 17 T cell receptor beta chains below, sequenced in a study of cytomegalovirus exposure and HLA in healthy donors. The PCR employed 60 Vbeta primers together with 13 Jbeta primers. TCRdb keeps only in-frame clones here, not all; method: immunoSEQ multiplex PCR. The table lists about 130,000 clones, around 80% of them singletons. Sequenced: PBMCs. All receptors derive from a woman between 45 and 60 years old in good health and CMV-seronegative.

V and J are TRBV27 and TRBJ2-7; 9 bases are a match to TRBD1. Germline lookup yields CDR1 MNHEY and CDR2 SMNVEV (reference sequence). V lost 3 bases and J lost 7; bases outside the gene matches: 10. The CDR3 has 15 amino acids. The CDR3 DNA reads as TGTGCCAGCAGTTTGGCCGGGACAGGGTTCAGAGAGCAGTACTTC. It yields the protein CASSLAGTGFREQYF.

The V and J genes are TRBV5-1 and TRBJ2-1; D remains ambiguous. The CDR3 sequence is 12 residues long. Deletions cut 3 bases from V and 6 bases from J, with 7 bases between. CDR1 and CDR2 from the germline V gene are SGHRS and YFSETQ. The CDR3 loop is CASSWSVNEQFF. Here the CDR3 DNA reads TGCGCCAGCAGCTGGAGCGTCAATGAGCAGTTCTTC.

This clone has just one count. A read error may account for a junction end that differs from germline. V and J are TRBV30 and TRBJ1-2; no firm D call. Germline-derived CDR1 and CDR2 are GTSNPN and SVGIG (reference sequence). CDR3 length equals 14 residues. The CDR3 bases are TGTGCCTGGAGGCCAAAAGGGCGGGTGTATGGCTACCCCTTC. This sequence encodes CAWRPKGRVYGYPF.

V gene TRBV7-8 combines with J gene TRBJ2-3; 9 nucleotides agree with TRBD2. V lost 5 bases to trimming and J lost 2 bases; unmatched junction nucleotides: 8. The CDR3 extends over 16 amino acids. Per the germline V gene, CDR1 is SGHVS and CDR2 is FQNEAQ. In DNA, the CDR3 is TGTGCCAGCAGCACCCCGACTAGCGGATACACAGATACGCAGTATTTT. Translating it yields CASSTPTSGYTDTQYF.

Turning to this clone: Mismatch with germline at one junction end may stem from a read error. The chain has TRBV7-7 and TRBJ1-4, with no clear D. Looked up from germline, CDR1 is SSHAT and CDR2 is FNYEAQ (reference sequence). CDR3 length: 13 amino acids. Here the CDR3 reads CASSSGLNEKLFF. The CDR3 region has the DNA TGTGCTAGCAGCTCCGGTCTTAATGAAAAACTGTTTTTT.

This clone was seen a handful of times. The chain joins TRBV28 to TRBJ2-1, with a possible D match to TRBD2 (6 bases). The CDR3 is made up of 15 amino acids. Per the germline V gene, CDR1 is MDHEN and CDR2 is SYDVKM. V was cut by 1 base and J by 8 bases, with 15 bases left in between. The CDR3 sequence: CASSLSVISGHEQFF. The CDR3 bases are TGTGCCAGCAGTTTATCGGTGATAAGCGGGCATGAGCAGTTCTTC.

Turning to this clone: Germline is not matched at one junction end, which may reflect a read error. This chain links TRBV30 with TRBJ2-7, with D possibly TRBD2 on 5 matching bases. There are 13 residues in the CDR3. Germline CDR1 reads GTSNPN; CDR2 reads SVGIG (reference sequence). The CDR3 reads CAWSAGWNYAQYF. The DNA for the CDR3 is TGTGCCTGGAGTGCGGGGTGGAACTACGCGCAGTACTTC.

The chain employs TRBV15 and TRBJ2-3; 8 bases map to TRBD2. The germline V gene has CDR1 LNHNV and CDR2 YYDKDF (reference sequence). V lost 0 bases to trimming and J lost 2 bases; unmatched junction nucleotides: 7. The CDR3 is made up of 17 amino acids. Here the CDR3 DNA reads TGTGCCACCAGCAGAGATTTTCCGGGAGGGCCCACAGATACGCAGTATTTT. Its protein is CATSRDFPGGPTDTQYF.

V and J are TRBV5-8 and TRBJ2-1; 8 bases line up with TRBD1. Germline V gene data show CDR1 as SGHTS and CDR2 as YDEGEE. V shed 4 bases and J 4 bases; nucleotides not matched to a gene: 13. The CDR3 extends over 17 amino acids. For the CDR3, the DNA is TGTGCCAGCAGCCCTGGACAGGGACAGGTGGAGTACAATGAGCAGTTCTTC. It is translated as CASSPGQGQVEYNEQFF.

This clone has more than one count but fewer than ten. The chain has TRBV2 and TRBJ2-7; 7 bases are a match to TRBD1. Germline assignment: CDR1 SNHLY and CDR2 FYNNEI. This CDR3 is built from 14 residues. Germline trimming cut 7 bases from V and 2 bases from J; bases unmatched to any gene: 8. This CDR3 reads CASTSAGGPYEQYF. In DNA, the CDR3 is TGTGCCAGCACCAGCGCAGGGGGACCCTACGAGCAGTACTTC.

The chain has TRBV27 and TRBJ2-5; 7 bases are a match to TRBD1. The trim removed 0 bases at V and 2 bases at J, leaving 0 bases unmatched. CDR3 size: 14 residues. The germline V gene has CDR1 MNHEY and CDR2 SMNVEV (reference sequence). The CDR3: CASSLSQGQETQYF. CDR3 nucleotide sequence: TGTGCCAGCAGTTTATCACAGGGGCAAGAGACCCAGTACTTC.

The chain recombines TRBV27 with TRBJ2-2; 9 bases line up with TRBD1. CDR1 and CDR2 from the germline V gene are MNHEY and SMNVEV (reference sequence). The CDR3 loop spans 16 amino acids. The V segment lost 3 bases and the J segment 0 bases; nucleotides outside the gene matches: 2. The CDR3 reads CASSFNRGPNTGELFF. The CDR3 DNA reads as TGTGCCAGCAGTTTTAACAGGGGGCCGAACACCGGGGAGCTGTTTTTT.

The V and J genes are TRBV7-3 and TRBJ2-1; perhaps TRBD2 as D (7 bases). Trimming shortened V by 3 bases and J by 6 bases, and 18 bases separated the two germline ends. This CDR3 has 16 residues. The V gene's germline CDR1 is SGHTA and CDR2 FQGTGA. Here the CDR3 DNA reads TGTGCCAGCAGCTTCAAAGGGGGGGAGAGCGGCAATGAGCAGTTCTTC. Protein: CASSFKGGESGNEQFF.

The chain combines TRBV5-1 with TRBJ1-1, with TRBD1 matching 7 bases. Germline values: CDR1 SGHRS, CDR2 YFSETQ. The CDR3 spans 15 residues. The junction had 6 bases not matched to a gene; V was cut back by 0 bases and J by 4 bases. As DNA, the CDR3 is TGCGCCAGCAGCTTGGGACAGGGTTTTGGCACTGAAGCTTTCTTT. The encoded protein is CASSLGQGFGTEAFF.

J is TRBJ2-2 and V is TRBV5-4, with D perhaps TRBD2 (6 bases). V was shortened by 4 bases and J by 6 bases, with 16 bases between the two germline ends. Germline V lookup: CDR1 SGHNT, CDR2 YYREEE (reference sequence). CDR3 size: 15 residues. This CDR3 reads CASSPRDDGAGELFF. The DNA of the CDR3 is TGTGCCAGCAGCCCGCGGGACGACGGAGCCGGGGAGCTGTTTTTT.

The V and J genes are TRBV27 and TRBJ1-2, with 10 bases fitting TRBD1. CDR1 and CDR2 from the germline V gene are MNHEY and SMNVEV (reference sequence). This CDR3 is built from 15 residues. The DNA of the CDR3 is TGTCTAGTGGGGACAGGGGTTGGGGGGCGTGGAGGCTACACCTTC. It encodes CLVGTGVGGRGGYTF.

The gene calls are TRBV19 and TRBJ1-4; D call uncertain. The CDR3 spans 15 residues. The V end was cut by 3 bases, the J end by 3 bases, with 11 bases between. The germline V gene has CDR1 LNHDA and CDR2 SQIVND (reference sequence). This chain's CDR3 is CASSIGRHSNEKLFF. For the CDR3, the DNA is TGTGCCAGTAGTATTGGGAGGCACTCTAATGAAAAACTGTTTTTT.